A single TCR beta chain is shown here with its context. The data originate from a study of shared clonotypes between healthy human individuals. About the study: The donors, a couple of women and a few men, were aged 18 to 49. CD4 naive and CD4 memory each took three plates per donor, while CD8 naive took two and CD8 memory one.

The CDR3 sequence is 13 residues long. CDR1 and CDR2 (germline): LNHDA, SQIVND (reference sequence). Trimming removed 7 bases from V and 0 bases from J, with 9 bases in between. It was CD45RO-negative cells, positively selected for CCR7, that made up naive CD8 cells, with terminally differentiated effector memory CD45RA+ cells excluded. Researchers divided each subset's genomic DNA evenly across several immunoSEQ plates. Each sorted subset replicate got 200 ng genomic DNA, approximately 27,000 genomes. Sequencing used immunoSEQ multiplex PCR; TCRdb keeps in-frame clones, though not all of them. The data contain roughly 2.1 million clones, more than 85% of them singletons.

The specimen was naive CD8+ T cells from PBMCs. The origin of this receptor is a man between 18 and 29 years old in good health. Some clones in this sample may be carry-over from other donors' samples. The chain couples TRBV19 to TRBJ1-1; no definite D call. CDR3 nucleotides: TGTGCCAGTAAGGACCAGATGAACACTGAAGCTTTCTTT. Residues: CASKDQMNTEAFF.